Following are 20 T cell receptor beta chains from one sample sequenced in a study of early T cells in non-severe SARS-CoV-2 infection. TCRdb re-derived calls from the 5' RACE reads in MiXCR, one entry per CDR3 protein. The sample shows around 82,000 distinct CDR3 sequences, 9.5% to 15% of them seen only once. What was sequenced was whole blood. The receptors were gathered from an adult who was a healthcare worker with PCR-confirmed SARS-CoV-2 infection or an uninfected control (not recorded which).

This chain connects TRBV5-1 to TRBJ2-1; 12 bases are shared with TRBD2. V shed 0 bases and J 7 bases; nucleotides not matched to a gene: 2. This CDR3 is built from 15 residues. Germline V gene lookup returns CDR1 SGHRS and CDR2 YFSETQ. CDR3 in amino acids: CASSLETSGRNEQFF. CDR3 coding DNA: TGCGCCAGCAGCTTGGAGACTAGCGGGAGAAATGAGCAGTTCTTC.

This chain joins TRBV13 and TRBJ1-4; D may be TRBD1 (5 bases). V shed 2 bases and J shed 7 bases, with 17 bases lying between them. The CDR3 is 16 residues long. Germline lookup yields CDR1 PRHDT and CDR2 FYEKMQ (reference sequence). DNA for the CDR3: TGTGCCAGCAGCTTAAGAGGTGTTGTCAGGGCTGAAAAACTGTTTTTT. Its protein is CASSLRGVVRAEKLFF.

The table lists this clonotype with many counts. V usage is TRBV5-1 and J usage is TRBJ2-1; D ambiguous. V lost 6 bases and J 0 bases, leaving 16 bases between the germline ends. CDR3 length equals 16 residues. Germline-derived CDR1 and CDR2 are SGHRS and YFSETQ. The CDR3 sequence: CASTDQGARSYNEQFF. The DNA for the CDR3 is TGCGCCAGCACCGATCAAGGAGCCCGCTCCTACAATGAGCAGTTCTTC.

This sequence joins TRBV7-9 and TRBJ2-3; 14 bases line up with TRBD2. Germline trimming cut 3 bases from V and 2 bases from J; bases unmatched to any gene: 10. The germline V gene encodes CDR1 SEHNR and CDR2 FQNEAQ (reference sequence). This CDR3 is 19 amino acids long. DNA of the CDR3: TGTGCCAGCAGCTTCTGGACTAGCGGGGGGAGAGGGCTCACAGATACGCAGTATTTT. This sequence encodes CASSFWTSGGRGLTDTQYF.

Ten or more counts support this clonotype. This chain uses TRBV4-1 with TRBJ2-1; 7 bases are shared with TRBD2. The CDR3 contains 15 residues. CDR1 is MGHRA and CDR2 is YSYEKL in the germline V gene. V shed 0 bases, J shed 10 bases, and the junction held 9 bases outside the gene matches. The chain's CDR3 is CASSQDPRDYNEQFF. The CDR3 nucleotides read TGCGCCAGCAGCCAAGATCCCCGGGACTATAACGAGCAGTTCTTC.

There are a few counts of this clonotype. This rearrangement joins TRBV18 to TRBJ2-5; D call uncertain. V was trimmed by 5 bases and J by 5 bases, leaving 12 bases between them. The CDR3 loop spans 13 amino acids. Germline CDR1 KGHSH, CDR2 LQKENI. CDR3 loop: CASSRGNLETQYF. The CDR3, as DNA: TGTGCCAGCTCAAGAGGTAATCTGGAGACCCAGTACTTC.

DNA of the CDR3: TGTGCCAGCAGTTACTCTGTCTACAATGAGCAGTTCTTC. Translating gives CASSYSVYNEQFF. The chain joins TRBV6-2 or TRBV6-3 to TRBJ2-1; D uncertain. Trimming cost V 0 bases and J 3 bases, with 3 bases left between them. This CDR3 has 13 residues. CDR1 and CDR2 from the germline V gene are MNHEY and SVGEGT.

This rearrangement joins TRBV19 to TRBJ1-1; 9 nucleotides align to TRBD1. Germline V CDR1 and CDR2: LNHDA, SQIVND (reference sequence). Trimming removed 3 bases from V and 0 bases from J; junction bases left unmatched: 5. This CDR3 spans 16 amino acids. The CDR3 is CASSISGQGLNTEAFF. The CDR3 region has the DNA TGTGCCAGTAGTATCTCGGGACAGGGTTTGAACACTGAAGCTTTCTTT.

CDR3 loop: CASSPGLFLMEQFF. The CDR3 DNA follows: TGTGCCAGCAGCCCCGGACTGTTCCTAATGGAGCAGTTCTTC. The chain recombines TRBV14 with TRBJ2-1; possible D gene TRBD2, 5 bases. This CDR3 comprises 14 residues. Germline loops: CDR1 SGHDN, CDR2 FVKESK. Trimming stripped 4 bases from V and 10 bases from J, with 17 bases between.

The rearrangement uses TRBV6-1 and TRBJ1-6; no reliable D call. This CDR3 comprises 12 residues. The germline V gene has CDR1 MNHNS and CDR2 SASEGT. Trimming took off 8 bases at V and 8 bases at J, with 10 bases between the two ends. CDR3 sequence: CASGYGDSPLHF. CDR3 bases: TGTGCCAGCGGCTACGGCGATTCACCCCTCCACTTT.

This chain joins TRBV5-1 and TRBJ2-1; TRBD2 matches at 10 bases. Germline lookup yields CDR1 SGHRS and CDR2 YFSETQ. CDR3 length equals 16 residues. Trimming removed 2 bases from V and 0 bases from J; junction bases left unmatched: 2. The CDR3 sequence is CASSLGLADSYNEQFF. DNA of the CDR3: TGCGCCAGCAGCTTAGGACTAGCGGACTCCTACAATGAGCAGTTCTTC.

V gene TRBV20-1 combines with J gene TRBJ2-3; D possibly matches TRBD1 or TRBD2 (5 bases each). The V gene lost 0 bases and the J gene lost 0 bases, with 7 bases spanning the gap. Germline-derived CDR1 and CDR2 are DFQATT and SNEGSKA (reference sequence). This CDR3 has 14 residues. The CDR3 sequence is CSARDGDSTDTQYF. In nucleotides, the CDR3 is TGCAGTGCTAGAGATGGGGACAGCACAGATACGCAGTATTTT.

This clonotype was counted at least ten times. J is TRBJ1-2 and V is TRBV7-9; D unclear. Trimming stripped 0 bases from V and 2 bases from J, with 7 bases between. The germline V gene encodes CDR1 SEHNR and CDR2 FQNEAQ (reference sequence). The CDR3 spans 14 residues. The CDR3 region has the DNA TGTGCCAGCAGCTTAGCCTTAAGGAACTATGGCTACACCTTC. It codes for CASSLALRNYGYTF.

This clonotype was recorded many times. The chain links TRBV29-1 to TRBJ1-2, with D possibly TRBD1 on 5 matching bases. Germline assignment: CDR1 SQVTM and CDR2 ANQGSEA. The CDR3 totals 10 residues. V shed 4 bases and J shed 6 bases, with 6 bases lying between them. The CDR3 region is CSVGGNGYTF. The CDR3 coding sequence is TGCAGCGTTGGGGGGAATGGCTACACCTTC.

This clonotype showed up many times. The chain joins TRBV2 to TRBJ1-4; 8 bases match TRBD1. From germline, CDR1 is SNHLY and CDR2 FYNNEI. The CDR3 loop spans 15 amino acids. The ends lost 4 bases at V and 7 bases at J; junction bases unmatched: 8. This CDR3 reads CASSAQGTGGEKLFF. In DNA, the CDR3 is TGTGCCAGCAGTGCACAGGGGACAGGCGGTGAAAAACTGTTTTTT.

This clonotype was seen ten or more times. This chain connects TRBV18 to TRBJ2-7, with D unclear. The CDR3 is 13 amino acids. Germline CDR1 KGHSH, CDR2 LQKENI. V lost 0 bases and J 1 base, leaving 4 bases between the germline ends. The CDR3 here is CASSPPGSYEQYF. The CDR3 coding sequence is TGTGCCAGCTCACCACCAGGGTCCTACGAGCAGTACTTC.

This clonotype has only a few counts. This chain connects TRBV28 to TRBJ1-6; D is perhaps TRBD1 (6 bases). This CDR3 has 16 residues. CDR1 MDHEN and CDR2 SYDVKM come from the germline V gene. Trimming cost V 6 bases and J 7 bases, with 19 bases left between them. CDR3 sequence reads: CASSYPRTDQNSPLHF. CDR3 DNA sequence: TGTGCCAGCAGCTACCCCAGGACAGATCAAAATTCACCCCTCCACTTT.

This clonotype is deemed medium-sized. V gene TRBV29-1 combines with J gene TRBJ1-1; weak D call: TRBD1 (6 bases). Germline V gene data show CDR1 as SQVTM and CDR2 as ANQGSEA. The CDR3 loop spans 14 amino acids. The V and J ends lost 4 bases and 1 base respectively, with 13 bases between them. The chain's CDR3 is CSVGGSRGNTEAFF. CDR3 bases: TGCAGCGTTGGGGGAAGCAGGGGGAACACTGAAGCTTTCTTT. Looking up the rest from reference TRBV29-1 and TRBJ1-1 gives the full variable domain: SAVISQKPSRDICQRGTSLTIQCQVDSQVTMMFWYRQQPGQSLTLIATANQGSEATYESGFVIDKFPISRPNLTFSTLTVSNMSPEDSSIYLCSVGGSRGNTEAFFGQGTRLTVV.

The chain has TRBV29-1 and TRBJ2-3; possible D gene TRBD2, 6 bases. The CDR3 spans 14 residues. Germline V lookup: CDR1 SQVTM, CDR2 ANQGSEA. The germline V and J ends were trimmed by 1 base and 4 bases, with 12 bases remaining between them. This CDR3 reads CSVEGGNGADTQYF. The CDR3 nucleotides read TGCAGCGTTGAAGGCGGGAACGGGGCAGATACGCAGTATTTT.

This clonotype came up many times. The J gene is TRBJ1-1, the V gene TRBV2, with a weak D call TRBD1 (6 bases). The CDR3 is 13 amino acids. The germline gives CDR1 SNHLY, CDR2 FYNNEI. The V end lost 11 bases, the J end lost 3 bases, and 16 bases lay between the germline ends. The CDR3 here is CADHQGPYTEAFF. For the CDR3, the DNA is TGTGCCGATCATCAGGGGCCCTACACTGAAGCTTTCTTT.